There are many counts of the clone carrying this TCR beta chain. No antigen is known for it. These data belong to a study of T-cell reconstitution after alpha-beta-depleted transplantation in children. The CDR3 has 15 residues. Trimming shortened V by 5 bases and J by 2 bases, and 12 bases separated the two germline ends. CDR1 and CDR2 (germline): SGHAT, FQDESV (reference sequence). Study-wide points: At one year after transplant, newly produced T cells mostly accounted for T-cell counts and diversity. Reported findings indicate that, about two months after transplant, alpha-beta T cells came from several hundred expanded clones, which were derived from non-depleted graft cells.

TCRbeta library construction was performed incorporating unique molecular identifiers. TCRdb re-analysed the PCR reads in MiXCR, keeping a single row per CDR3 protein. The sample lists about 150,000 distinct CDR3 sequences; 7.5% to 9% were seen once. The TCR was taken from a female patient aged 2-9 years who had a stem cell transplant for congenital amegakaryocytic thrombocytopenia, so the T cells may come from the graft donor. The J gene is TRBJ2-2, the V gene TRBV11-1; D not resolved. The specimen was PBMCs, mostly from graft donor cells, collected 180 days after TCRalphabeta/CD19-depleted stem cell transplant. The CDR3 is CASSLFPGNTGELFF. For the CDR3, the DNA is TGTGCCAGCAGCCTATTCCCAGGAAACACCGGGGAGCTGTTTTTT.